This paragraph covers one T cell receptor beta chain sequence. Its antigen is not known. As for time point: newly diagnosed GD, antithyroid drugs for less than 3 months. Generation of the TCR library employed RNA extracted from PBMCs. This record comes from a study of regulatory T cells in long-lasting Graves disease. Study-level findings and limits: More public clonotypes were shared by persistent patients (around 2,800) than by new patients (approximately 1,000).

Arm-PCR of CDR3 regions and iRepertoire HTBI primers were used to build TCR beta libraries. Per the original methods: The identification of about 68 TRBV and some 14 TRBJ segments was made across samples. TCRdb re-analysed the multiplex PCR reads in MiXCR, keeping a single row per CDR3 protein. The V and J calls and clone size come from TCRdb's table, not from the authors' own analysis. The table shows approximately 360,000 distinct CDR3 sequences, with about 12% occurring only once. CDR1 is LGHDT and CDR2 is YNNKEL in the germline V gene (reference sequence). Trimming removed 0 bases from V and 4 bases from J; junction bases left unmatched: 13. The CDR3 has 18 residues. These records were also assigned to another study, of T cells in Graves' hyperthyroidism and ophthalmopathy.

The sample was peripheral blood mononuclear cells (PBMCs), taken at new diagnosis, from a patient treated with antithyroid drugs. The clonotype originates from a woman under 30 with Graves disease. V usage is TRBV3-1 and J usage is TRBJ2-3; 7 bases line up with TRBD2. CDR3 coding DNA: TGTGCCAGCAGCCAAGAGTATGTTTTGCGGGAGACCCCAGATACGCAGTATTTT. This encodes CASSQEYVLRETPDTQYF.